In this sample, the clone carrying this T cell receptor beta chain turned up a few times. Sequencing used immunoSEQ multiplex PCR; TCRdb keeps in-frame clones, though not all of them. The sample shows 150,000 to 200,000 clones, 92% of them seen only once. This record belongs to a study of blood T cell repertoires in COVID-19. Losses at the gene ends were 4 bases for V and 9 bases for J; bases not matched to a gene: 5. The CDR3 runs 14 residues. Germline V gene lookup returns CDR1 MDHEN and CDR2 SYDVKM. The V and J genes are TRBV28 and TRBJ1-6; 8 positions match TRBD1. Sequenced input: peripheral blood. This clonotype was sampled from a young man with COVID-19, enrolled during active disease. CDR3 sequence reads: CASSSGQGSSPLHF. CDR3 coding DNA: TGTGCCAGCAGTTCCGGACAGGGAAGTTCACCCCTCCACTTT.